The clone carrying this TCR beta chain turned up a few times. These data belong to a study of blood T cell repertoires in COVID-19. The wider study: Material from acute and convalescent COVID-19 was sourced from the United States, Italy and Spain.

Per the original methods: Using reference gene primer amplification, nucleated cell counts were estimated. The repertoire was sequenced with immunoSEQ multiplex PCR; TCRdb's copy has only in-frame clones and lacks some. Clone size and V and J calls were adopted from that table, with D and trimming inferred from the DNA. Of about 260,000 clones listed, approximately 87% are singletons. Sequenced sample: peripheral blood. This receptor was obtained from a man aged 55 to 70 who had recovered from COVID-19.

The CDR3 DNA reads TGCGCCAGCAGCTTGGTACAGGGGGCTGGGGAGACCCAGTACTTC. This gives the protein CASSLVQGAGETQYF. The chain combines TRBV5-1 with TRBJ2-5; 9 bases map to TRBD1. Unmatched junction bases numbered 5, after V lost 0 bases and J lost 5 bases. Germline CDR1 SGHRS, CDR2 YFSETQ. CDR3 length equals 15 residues. Full variable domain (missing parts from reference TRBV5-1 and TRBJ2-5): KAGVTQTPRYLIKTRGQQVTLSCSPISGHRSVSWYQQTPGQGLQFLFEYFSETQRNKGNFPGRFSGRQFSNSRSEMNVSTLELGDSALYLCASSLVQGAGETQYFGPGTRLLVL.